The TCR beta chain described here comes from a study of technical replicates of blood from several donors. This clone has only a few counts. V lost 4 bases to trimming and J lost 5 bases, with 18 bases between them. Germline lookup yields CDR1 SEHNR and CDR2 FQNEAQ (reference sequence). The CDR3 spans 16 residues. Profiling relied on immunoSEQ multiplex PCR, and the TCRdb table lists in-frame clones only, not all of them. The sample carries about 82,000 clones, 94% recorded once. This clonotype originated in a human donor in good health. The chain carries TRBV7-9 and TRBJ2-1; D is perhaps TRBD1 (6 bases). What was sequenced was T cells isolated from PBMCs. CDR3 nucleotide sequence: TGTGCCAGCAGCTCGAATACCGGGACACAACACAATGAGCAGTTCTTC. It yields the protein CASSSNTGTQHNEQFF.